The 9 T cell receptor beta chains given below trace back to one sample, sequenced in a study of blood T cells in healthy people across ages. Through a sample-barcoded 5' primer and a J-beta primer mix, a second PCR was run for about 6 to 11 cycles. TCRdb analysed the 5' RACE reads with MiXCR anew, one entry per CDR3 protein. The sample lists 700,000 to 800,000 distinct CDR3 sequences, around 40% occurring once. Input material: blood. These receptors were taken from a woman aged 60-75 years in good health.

The CDR3 region is CASTSRRVGDTEAFF. The CDR3 DNA reads as TGTGCCAGCACCTCGAGGAGAGTGGGGGACACTGAAGCTTTCTTT. The rearrangement links TRBV6-1 to TRBJ1-1, with D perhaps matching TRBD1 (5 bases). The germline V gene has CDR1 MNHNS and CDR2 SASEGT. Deletions cut 7 bases from V and 3 bases from J, with 18 bases between. The CDR3 contains 15 residues.

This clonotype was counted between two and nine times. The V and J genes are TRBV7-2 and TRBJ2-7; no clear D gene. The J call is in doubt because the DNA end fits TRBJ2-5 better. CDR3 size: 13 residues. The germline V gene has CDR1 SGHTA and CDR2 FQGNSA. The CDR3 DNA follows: TGTGCCAGCAGCTTCGGTCCAACAGAGACCCAGTACTTC. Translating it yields CASSFGPTETQYF.

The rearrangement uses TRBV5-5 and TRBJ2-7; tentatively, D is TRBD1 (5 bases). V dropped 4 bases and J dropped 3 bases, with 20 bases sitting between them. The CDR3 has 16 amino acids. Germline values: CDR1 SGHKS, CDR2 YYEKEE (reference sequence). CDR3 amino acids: CASSPRTSLSFYEQYF. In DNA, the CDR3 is TGTGCCAGCAGCCCCAGGACAAGTCTAAGTTTCTACGAGCAGTACTTC.

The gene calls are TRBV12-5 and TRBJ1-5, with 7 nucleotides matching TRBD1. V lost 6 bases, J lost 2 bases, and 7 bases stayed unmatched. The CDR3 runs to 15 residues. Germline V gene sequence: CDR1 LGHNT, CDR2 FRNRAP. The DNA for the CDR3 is TGTGCTAGTGGCATTCAGGGGGGAGGCAATCAGCCCCAGCATTTT. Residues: CASGIQGGGNQPQHF.

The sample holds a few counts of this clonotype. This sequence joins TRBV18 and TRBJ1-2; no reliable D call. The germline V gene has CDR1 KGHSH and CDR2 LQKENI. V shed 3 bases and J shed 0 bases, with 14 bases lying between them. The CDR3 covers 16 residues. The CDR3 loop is CASSPVARHTNYGYTF. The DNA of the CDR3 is TGTGCCAGCTCACCCGTCGCCAGGCATACTAACTATGGCTACACCTTC.

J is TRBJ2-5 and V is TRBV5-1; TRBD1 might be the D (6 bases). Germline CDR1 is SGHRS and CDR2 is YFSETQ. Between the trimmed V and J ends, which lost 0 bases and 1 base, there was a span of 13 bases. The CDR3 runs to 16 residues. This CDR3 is CASSLGLDSLQETQYF. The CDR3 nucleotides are TGCGCCAGCAGCTTGGGACTGGACAGCCTCCAAGAGACCCAGTACTTC.

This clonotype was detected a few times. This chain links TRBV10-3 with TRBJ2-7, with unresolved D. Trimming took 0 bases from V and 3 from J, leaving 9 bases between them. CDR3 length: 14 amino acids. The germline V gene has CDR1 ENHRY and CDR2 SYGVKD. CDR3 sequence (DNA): TGTGCCATCAGTGAGTCGGCAGGCCTCTACGAGCAGTACTTC. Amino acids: CAISESAGLYEQYF.

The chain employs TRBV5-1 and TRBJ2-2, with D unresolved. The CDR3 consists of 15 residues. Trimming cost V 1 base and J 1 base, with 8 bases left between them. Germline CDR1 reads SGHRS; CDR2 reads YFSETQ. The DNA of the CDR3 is TGCGCCAGCAGCTTGAGGCCGAAGAACACCGGGGAGCTGTTTTTT. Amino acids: CASSLRPKNTGELFF.

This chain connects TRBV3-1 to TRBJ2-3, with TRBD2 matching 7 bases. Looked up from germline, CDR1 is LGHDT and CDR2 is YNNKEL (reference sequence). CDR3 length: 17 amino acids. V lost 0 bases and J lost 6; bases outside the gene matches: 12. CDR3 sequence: CASSQDPVGGTADTQYF. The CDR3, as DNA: TGTGCCAGCAGCCAAGATCCGGTCGGGGGGACCGCGGATACGCAGTATTTT.